Each of the 14 T cell receptor beta chains below was sequenced from the same sample in a study of human T cells and chemical hapten exposure. From the RACE reads, TCRdb called clonotypes with MiXCR, one entry per CDR3 protein. The sample has around 130,000 distinct CDR3 sequences, over 9% seen once; the top ten hold 2% to 2.5%. Time point noted: patch test 3, about 24 weeks after DPC sensitization. The treatment was: therapeutic diphenylcyclopropenone sensitization with weekly scalp DPC. The sequences come from whole blood, collected in connection with sensitization to the hapten diphenylcyclopropenone (DPC). The receptor set was obtained from a woman aged 50 to 60 with alopecia areata. Some clones in this sample may be carry-over from other donors' samples.

This clonotype was seen only a few times. The V gene is TRBV6-5, the J gene TRBJ1-2, with 11 positions matching TRBD1. J was trimmed by 3 bases and V by 5 bases; bases with no gene match: 5. Germline CDR1 is MNHEY and CDR2 is SVGAGI. The CDR3 spans 15 residues. The CDR3 region is CASSPSDRGHYGYTF. In DNA, the CDR3 is TGTGCCAGCAGTCCCTCGGACAGGGGGCACTATGGCTACACCTTC.

This clonotype was observed a handful of times. The chain combines TRBV5-1 with TRBJ2-2; 10 positions agree with TRBD2. J gave up 0 bases and V 3 bases, and 2 bases lay outside the gene matches. This CDR3 comprises 16 residues. From germline, CDR1 is SGHRS and CDR2 YFSETQ. DNA of the CDR3: TGCGCCAGCAGCTCTACTAGCGGGGCGAACACCGGGGAGCTGTTTTTT. This gives the protein CASSSTSGANTGELFF.

The V and J genes are TRBV19 and TRBJ2-1; 9 positions match TRBD2. Trimming took 7 bases from V and 10 from J; bases not matched to a gene: 14. The CDR3 sequence is 15 residues long. Germline lookup yields CDR1 LNHDA and CDR2 SQIVND (reference sequence). CDR3 region: CASIHSGRGWGEQFF. The CDR3 DNA follows: TGTGCCAGTATCCATAGCGGGAGAGGTTGGGGCGAGCAGTTCTTC.

Turning to this clonotype: Mismatch with germline at one junction end may stem from a read error. This sequence joins TRBV4-3 and TRBJ2-7; D call uncertain. The CDR3 runs 13 residues. Germline V gene sequence: CDR1 LGHNA, CDR2 YSLEER. CDR3 protein: CASSLQNPSEQYF. Here the CDR3 DNA reads TGTGCCAGCAGCCTGCAAAACCCCTCCGAGCAGTACTTC.

This chain joins TRBV12-3 or TRBV12-4 and TRBJ2-2; 13 positions agree with TRBD2. The CDR3 length is 15 residues. V shed 6 bases and J 5 bases; nucleotides not matched to a gene: 3. CDR3 nucleotides: TGTGCCAGCAGCCCACTAGCGGGAGGGACCGGGGAGCTGTTTTTT. It is translated as CASSPLAGGTGELFF.

This clonotype showed up just a few times. The chain couples TRBV21-1 to TRBJ1-3. TRBV21-1 is a pseudogene segment. The CDR3 loop spans 12 amino acids. CDR3 sequence: CAQLGHGNTIYF. In DNA, the CDR3 is TGTGCCCAGTTAGGGCACGGAAACACCATATATTTT.

This clonotype was counted between two and nine times. The rearrangement uses TRBV7-9 and TRBJ2-5, with 7 bases fitting TRBD2. Per the germline V gene, CDR1 is SEHNR and CDR2 is FQNEAQ (reference sequence). J was trimmed by 11 bases and V by 1 base; bases with no gene match: 10. This CDR3 has 14 amino acids. This CDR3 is CASSLDSGTKDQYF. CDR3 nucleotides: TGTGCCAGCAGCTTAGATTCTGGGACTAAGGATCAGTACTTC.

This clonotype was counted between two and nine times. The CDR3 loop is CASSLERGNQPQHF. CDR3 in DNA: TGTGCCAGCAGCTTAGAACGAGGCAATCAGCCCCAGCATTTT. J is TRBJ1-5 and V is TRBV7-2; D gene unclear. Deletions cut 1 base from V and 2 bases from J, with 6 bases between. The CDR3 loop spans 14 amino acids. The germline V gene encodes CDR1 SGHTA and CDR2 FQGNSA.

This clonotype has a handful of counts. The genes are TRBV18 and TRBJ1-1; no clear D gene. The CDR3 covers 15 residues. V was clipped by 0 bases and J by 1 base, with 9 bases between them. Germline V lookup: CDR1 KGHSH, CDR2 LQKENI. The CDR3 is CASSPPSRGNTEAFF. CDR3 coding DNA: TGTGCCAGCTCACCACCGTCTAGAGGGAACACTGAAGCTTTCTTT.

V usage is TRBV12-3 or TRBV12-4 and J usage is TRBJ1-4; D unresolved. There are 13 residues in the CDR3. Trimming shortened V by 8 bases and J by 8 bases, and 15 bases separated the two germline ends. The chain's CDR3 is CASCKGAREKLFF. The CDR3 coding sequence is TGTGCCAGCTGCAAGGGAGCGCGCGAAAAACTGTTTTTT.

The chain employs TRBV5-4 and TRBJ2-2; D is possibly TRBD2 (5 bases). The CDR3 consists of 16 residues. Trimming cost V 0 bases and J 1 base, with 10 bases left between them. CDR1 and CDR2 from the germline V gene are SGHNT and YYREEE (reference sequence). In nucleotides, the CDR3 is TGTGCCAGCAGCTTGGGATCTAGCTTGAACACCGGGGAGCTGTTTTTT. This sequence encodes CASSLGSSLNTGELFF.

The sample holds a few counts of this clonotype. The chain employs TRBV20-1 and TRBJ1-1; no firm D call. This CDR3 has 12 amino acids. Deletions cut 1 base from V and 4 bases from J, with 7 bases between. Germline V gene data show CDR1 as DFQATT and CDR2 as SNEGSKA (reference sequence). The CDR3 loop is CSARGSGTEAFF. The DNA for the CDR3 is TGCAGTGCTAGAGGGTCCGGCACTGAAGCTTTCTTT.

As concerns this clonotype: This may arise from a read error, as a much more abundant clone is one base away. The chain uses TRBV9 and TRBJ1-5, with D possibly matching TRBD1 (6 bases). The ends were cut back, 2 bases at V and 8 bases at J, with 11 bases in the middle. CDR1 SGDLS and CDR2 YYNGEE come from the germline V gene. The CDR3 consists of 13 residues. The CDR3 reads CASSVEGGEPQHF. DNA for the CDR3: TGTGCCAGCAGCGTCGAGGGGGGAGAGCCCCAGCATTTT.

This clonotype has just a few counts. In nucleotides, the CDR3 is TGTGCCAGCAGAAGACAGGGAAACAATCAGCCCCAGCATTTT. This sequence encodes CASRRQGNNQPQHF. The chain combines TRBV28 with TRBJ1-5; TRBD1 agrees at 7 bases. The junction had 5 bases not matched to a gene; V was cut back by 6 bases and J by 3 bases. Germline V gene sequence: CDR1 MDHEN, CDR2 SYDVKM. This CDR3 is built from 14 residues.